The 21 T cell receptor beta chains below come from one sample, sequenced in a study of early T cells in non-severe SARS-CoV-2 infection (dated by TCRdb to the early 2020s). Library prep was done by 5' RACE. TCRdb shows the sequencer as NextSeq 500. The raw public reads went through TCRdb reprocessing: fastp at Q25, MiXCR clone calling, in-frame beta chains kept. All rows with the same CDR3 protein become a single entry with the most common DNA and genes. This sample lists 85,000 to 95,000 distinct CDR3 sequences; about 15% were detected once. The ten largest account for roughly 4.7% of the sample. The specimen comprised whole blood, sampled at baseline. These receptors all stem from an adult who was a healthcare worker with PCR-confirmed SARS-CoV-2 infection or an uninfected control (not recorded which).

This clonotype was picked up a small number of times. The chain uses TRBV7-2 and TRBJ2-3; 7 positions match TRBD2. There are 15 residues in the CDR3. V gave up 2 bases and J gave up 4 bases; unmatched junction bases: 6. Germline V gene lookup returns CDR1 SGHTA and CDR2 FQGNSA. Here the CDR3 DNA reads TGTGCCAGCAGCTTACCCTGGGAGGGCCCAGATACGCAGTATTTT. Amino acid sequence: CASSLPWEGPDTQYF.

The chain carries TRBV5-4 and TRBJ2-7; TRBD2 matches at 9 bases. CDR1 is SGHNT and CDR2 is YYREEE in the germline V gene (reference sequence). There are 16 residues in the CDR3. J gave up 4 bases and V 4 bases, and 12 bases lay outside the gene matches. CDR3: CASSPDSGSRGYEQYF. Written as DNA, the CDR3 is TGTGCCAGCAGCCCAGATAGCGGGAGCAGAGGATACGAGCAGTACTTC.

This clonotype was observed a few times. The chain combines TRBV5-1 with TRBJ1-1; D ambiguous. The V gene lost 0 bases and the J gene lost 1 base, with 7 bases spanning the gap. Germline CDR1 SGHRS, CDR2 YFSETQ. The CDR3 contains 14 residues. The CDR3 DNA is TGCGCCAGCAGCTTGGTGGCGGAGAACACTGAAGCTTTCTTT. Translating it yields CASSLVAENTEAFF.

In its sample, this clonotype was seen a few times. J is TRBJ2-1 and V is TRBV20-1; D call uncertain. Germline loops: CDR1 DFQATT, CDR2 SNEGSKA (reference sequence). This CDR3 has 10 residues. V lost 6 bases and J 7 bases, leaving 7 bases between the germline ends. Written as DNA, the CDR3 is TGCAGTGCCGTAGGAAATGAGCAGTTCTTC. Amino acid sequence: CSAVGNEQFF.

Ten or more counts support this clonotype. This chain connects TRBV5-1 to TRBJ2-3, with 13 nucleotides matching TRBD2. The V gene end was trimmed by 5 bases and the J gene end by 5 bases; junction bases not matched to a gene: 5. CDR1 is SGHRS, CDR2 YFSETQ, per germline. There are 15 residues in the CDR3. The CDR3 bases are TGCGCCAGCAGTCTCGGACTAGCGGGAGTAGATACGCAGTATTTT. Translating gives CASSLGLAGVDTQYF.

In its sample, this clonotype was seen many times. The chain combines TRBV28 with TRBJ1-5; D is ambiguous. The CDR3 runs to 16 residues. The V end was cut by 5 bases, the J end by 0 bases, with 14 bases between. Germline CDR1 MDHEN, CDR2 SYDVKM. CDR3 in DNA: TGTGCCAGCAGTCCCGGGAACTTATATAGCAATCAGCCCCAGCATTTT. It yields the protein CASSPGNLYSNQPQHF.

There are a few counts of this clonotype. The V gene is TRBV14, the J gene TRBJ2-3; D unclear. The germline gives CDR1 SGHDN, CDR2 FVKESK. V lost 1 base and J lost 6, with 8 bases in between. The length of the CDR3 is 13 residues. CDR3 sequence (DNA): TGTGCCAGCAGCCAAGTTAGGATGGATACGCAGTATTTT. This encodes CASSQVRMDTQYF. Based on the CDR3 plus reference TRBV14 and TRBJ2-3, the full variable domain is EAGVTQFPSHSVIEKGQTVTLRCDPISGHDNLYWYRRVMGKEIKFLLHFVKESKQDESGMPNNRFLAERTGGTYSTLKVQPAELEDSGVYFCASSQVRMDTQYFGPGTRLTVL.

The chain is built from TRBV20-1 and TRBJ1-1; weak D call: TRBD1 (5 bases). CDR3 length: 17 residues. V shed 1 base and J shed 0 bases, with 18 bases lying between them. CDR1 DFQATT and CDR2 SNEGSKA come from the germline V gene (reference sequence). The CDR3 here is CSARGGKWPILNTEAFF. The CDR3 region has the DNA TGCAGTGCTAGAGGGGGGAAATGGCCGATATTGAACACTGAAGCTTTCTTT.

This chain joins TRBV30 and TRBJ1-1, with D unresolved. Germline V CDR1 and CDR2: GTSNPN, SVGIG (reference sequence). The CDR3 runs 10 residues. V was cut by 5 bases and J by 4 bases, with 5 bases left in between. This CDR3 is CAWGVTEAFF. CDR3 coding DNA: TGTGCCTGGGGGGTCACTGAAGCTTTCTTT.

The chain carries TRBV7-9 and TRBJ2-3; 10 bases are a match to TRBD1. With 4 bases clipped from V and 4 bases from J, the junction kept 11 bases outside the gene matches. This CDR3 has 17 amino acids. Germline CDR1 is SEHNR and CDR2 is FQNEAQ (reference sequence). The CDR3 nucleotides are TGTGCCAGCAGCTCCCGAAGGGACAGGGGATTTGCAGATACGCAGTATTTT. This encodes CASSSRRDRGFADTQYF.

This clonotype has only a few counts. This sequence joins TRBV7-8 and TRBJ2-7, with a possible D match to TRBD2 (5 bases). The length of the CDR3 is 14 residues. CDR1 is SGHVS, CDR2 FQNEAQ, per germline. V was cut by 2 bases and J by 1 base, with 9 bases left in between. CDR3 bases: TGTGCCAGCAGCTTAACGGGGATGTCCTACGAGCAGTACTTC. It yields the protein CASSLTGMSYEQYF.

This rearrangement joins TRBV12-3 or TRBV12-4 to TRBJ2-7, with TRBD1 identical over 7 bases. The CDR3 is 13 residues long. Unmatched junction bases numbered 6, after V lost 6 bases and J lost 4 bases. CDR3 protein: CASRAGTAYEQYF. In DNA form, the CDR3 reads TGTGCCAGCAGAGCCGGGACAGCTTACGAGCAGTACTTC.

The CDR3 loop reads CASTSSGSTGELFF. The CDR3 bases are TGTGCCAGTACGTCTAGCGGGAGCACCGGGGAGCTGTTTTTT. The genes are TRBV19 and TRBJ2-2, with 10 bases identical to TRBD2. This CDR3 is 14 amino acids long. Trimming cost V 7 bases and J 4 bases; bases outside gene matches: 3. Germline lookup yields CDR1 LNHDA and CDR2 SQIVND (reference sequence).

The V gene is TRBV5-8, the J gene TRBJ2-7; D possibly corresponds to TRBD1 (6 bases). Trimming left V 0 bases short and J 6 bases short, with 10 bases between. Looked up from germline, CDR1 is SGHTS and CDR2 is YDEGEE. This CDR3 region has 13 residues. The CDR3 region has the DNA TGTGCCAGCAGCTTGGACAGGGACGGCGAGCAGTACTTC. Translation: CASSLDRDGEQYF.

This clonotype was found a few times. CDR3: CASSFGGNTEAFF. The DNA of the CDR3 is TGTGCCAGCAGTTTTGGAGGGAACACTGAAGCTTTCTTT. This chain links TRBV12-3 or TRBV12-4 with TRBJ1-1, with no clear D. V was clipped by 3 bases and J by 1 base, with 6 bases between them. The CDR3 loop spans 13 amino acids.

This clonotype was found many times. This chain uses TRBV7-9 with TRBJ2-1; D uncertain. V lost 3 bases to trimming and J lost 7 bases, with 4 bases between them. The CDR3 spans 11 residues. Germline lookup yields CDR1 SEHNR and CDR2 FQNEAQ (reference sequence). This CDR3 reads CASSFRNEQFF. The CDR3 DNA reads as TGTGCCAGCAGCTTTCGAAATGAGCAGTTCTTC.

The V call is TRBV2, the J call TRBJ2-3; D unresolved. The germline V and J ends were trimmed by 4 bases and 5 bases, with 16 bases remaining between them. CDR3 length: 15 amino acids. The germline CDR1 and CDR2 sequences are SNHLY and FYNNEI. In DNA, the CDR3 is TGTGCCAGCAGTGGCTGGTGGTCGGCAGAAGATACGCAGTATTTT. Its translation: CASSGWWSAEDTQYF. The entire variable domain, with the rest obtained from reference TRBV2 and TRBJ2-3, is as follows: EPEVTQTPSHQVTQMGQEVILRCVPISNHLYFYWYRQILGQKVEFLVSFYNNEISEKSEIFDDQFSVERPDGSNFTLKIRSTKLEDSAMYFCASSGWWSAEDTQYFGPGTRLTVL.

This clonotype has just a few counts. The chain has TRBV6-2 or TRBV6-3 and TRBJ1-6; unclear D gene. The CDR3 spans 14 residues. Trimming stripped 4 bases from V and 7 bases from J, with 11 bases between. From germline, CDR1 is MNHEY and CDR2 SVGEGT. CDR3 sequence reads: CASSWSRVNSPLHF. The DNA of the CDR3 is TGTGCCAGCAGTTGGTCAAGGGTCAATTCACCCCTCCACTTT.

There are a few counts of this clonotype. The V gene is TRBV12-3 or TRBV12-4, the J gene TRBJ2-3; D is unresolved. This CDR3 contains 13 residues. Trimming stripped 5 bases from V and 7 bases from J, with 13 bases between. CDR3 in DNA: TGTGCCAGCAGTCCGGACCCACCCAATACGCAGTATTTT. Translated, it gives CASSPDPPNTQYF.

This clonotype was detected ten times or more. The chain joins TRBV24-1 to TRBJ2-1, with TRBD2 as a possible D gene (6 bases). V was pared by 3 bases and J by 9 bases, with 14 bases between. In germline, CDR1 is KGHDR, CDR2 SFDVKD. The CDR3 runs to 14 residues. CDR3 in DNA: TGTGCCACCAGTGATGCGGGAACCCTCGGTGAGCAGTTCTTC. Amino acids: CATSDAGTLGEQFF.

The rearrangement links TRBV3-1 to TRBJ2-3; D uncertain. CDR1 is LGHDT and CDR2 is YNNKEL in the germline V gene (reference sequence). V was shortened by 2 bases and J by 6 bases, with 9 bases between the two germline ends. The CDR3 totals 13 residues. CDR3 nucleotides: TGTGCCAGCAGCCAATCCCCGTCGGATACGCAGTATTTT. Its translation is CASSQSPSDTQYF.